One and the same sample provided the 18 T cell receptor beta chains below, sequenced in a study of technical replicates of blood from four donors. Measured with immunoSEQ multiplex PCR; TCRdb has only the in-frame clones, and not every one. This sample yields about 44,000 clones, of which around 96% are seen a single time; around 0.4% belongs to the top ten. The sample taken for sequencing was T cells isolated from PBMCs. Source of these receptors: a human donor in good health.

The gene calls are TRBV6-5 and TRBJ2-2, with 7 bases fitting TRBD1. The CDR3 has 14 amino acids. Germline CDR1 is MNHEY and CDR2 is SVGAGI. With V trimmed by 2 bases and J by 4 bases, 1 base remained unmatched. The CDR3 DNA sequence: TGTGCCAGCAGTTACCCAGGGGGCACCGGGGAGCTGTTTTTT. Translation: CASSYPGGTGELFF.

The chain is built from TRBV21-1 and TRBJ2-2; the table's D call of TRBD1 was not tested on the DNA. TRBV21-1 is a pseudogene segment. The CDR3 length is 12 residues. Here the CDR3 reads CASSIRARELFF. The CDR3 DNA follows: TGTGCCAGCAGCATCAGGGCAAGGGAGCTGTTTTTT.

The CDR3 DNA is TGTGCCAGCTTGACATCTAACTATGGCTACACCTTC. Translating it yields CASLTSNYGYTF. The chain has TRBV2 and TRBJ1-2; D remains unclear. This CDR3 has 12 residues. The germline V gene encodes CDR1 SNHLY and CDR2 FYNNEI. Trimming removed 8 bases from V and 0 bases from J, with 7 bases in between.

The chain couples TRBV5-6 to TRBJ2-7; perhaps TRBD2 as D (5 bases). This CDR3 contains 12 residues. Trimming cost V 7 bases and J 2 bases, with 10 bases left between them. Germline V gene data show CDR1 as SGHDT and CDR2 as YYEEEE. CDR3 coding DNA: TGTGCCAGCGGTGGGAGTACCTACGAGCAGTACTTC. Its translation is CASGGSTYEQYF.

The table lists this clone with a count of one. This chain connects TRBV18 to TRBJ2-6; D remains unclear. CDR3 length: 18 amino acids. The germline gives CDR1 KGHSH, CDR2 LQKENI. The V end lost 2 bases, the J end lost 0 bases, and 14 bases lay between the germline ends. Here the CDR3 reads CASSPRAQPSSGANVLTF. The CDR3 DNA is TGTGCCAGCTCACCAAGAGCACAGCCCAGCTCTGGGGCCAACGTCCTGACTTTC.

The chain joins TRBV25-1 to TRBJ2-7; no clear D. Germline assignment: CDR1 MGHDK and CDR2 SYGVNS. Trimming left V 2 bases short and J 3 bases short, with 8 bases between. The CDR3 runs 13 residues. CDR3 sequence: CASSERLFYEQYF. DNA for the CDR3: TGTGCCAGCAGTGAACGGTTGTTCTACGAGCAGTACTTC.

V and J are TRBV16 and TRBJ1-2; 12 nucleotides match TRBD1. Germline CDR1 KGHSY, CDR2 FQNENV. The CDR3 sequence is 15 residues long. The ends lost 3 bases at V and 9 bases at J; junction bases unmatched: 8. CDR3 coding DNA: TGTGCCAGCAGCCATAAACCCGGGACAGGGGGCAGCTACACCTTC. Amino acids: CASSHKPGTGGSYTF.

This clone was recorded a few times. The rearrangement uses TRBV7-9 and TRBJ2-3, with D hard to call. CDR3 size: 14 residues. Germline values: CDR1 SEHNR, CDR2 FQNEAQ (reference sequence). Trimming pared 2 bases from V and 2 bases from J, leaving 8 bases between. CDR3 sequence reads: CASSLFGYTDTQYF. In DNA form, the CDR3 reads TGTGCCAGCAGCTTATTCGGGTACACAGATACGCAGTATTTT.

The chain links TRBV28 to TRBJ2-7; D not certain. V lost 5 bases and J lost 6, with 11 bases in between. CDR1 and CDR2 (germline): MDHEN, SYDVKM. The CDR3 covers 12 residues. The CDR3 coding sequence is TGTGCCAGCAGTCCACGGCCAGGCGAGCAGTACTTC. Translation gives CASSPRPGEQYF.

This clone was recorded once. CDR3 DNA sequence: TGTGCCAGCAGTGAAGGGACAGAGAGAGATCAGCCCCAGCATTTT. Protein sequence: CASSEGTERDQPQHF. V is TRBV25-1 and J is TRBJ1-5, with 7 bases fitting TRBD1. V lost 2 bases and J lost 5; bases outside the gene matches: 6. The CDR3 spans 15 residues. The germline gives CDR1 MGHDK, CDR2 SYGVNS.

This chain uses TRBV27 with TRBJ2-1; 8 bases line up with TRBD2. Germline V gene sequence: CDR1 MNHEY, CDR2 SMNVEV (reference sequence). The CDR3 is 16 residues long. V was clipped by 5 bases and J by 0 bases; unmatched bases: 6. The CDR3 DNA reads TGTGCCAGCAGTACCCCAACTAGCGGCTCCTACAATGAGCAGTTCTTC. Translation: CASSTPTSGSYNEQFF.

The chain links TRBV30 to TRBJ1-3; D remains unclear. The CDR3 length is 16 residues. The germline V and J ends were trimmed by 2 bases and 0 bases, with 14 bases remaining between them. The germline CDR1 and CDR2 sequences are GTSNPN and SVGIG (reference sequence). The CDR3 spells CAWSYGLLNSGNTIYF. Here the CDR3 DNA reads TGTGCCTGGAGTTATGGGCTATTAAACTCTGGAAACACCATATATTTT.

The CDR3 coding sequence is TGTGCCAGCAGCGGGGGACAGGTCTCCTTCTACGAGCAGTACTTC. This codes for CASSGGQVSFYEQYF. The chain links TRBV4-2 to TRBJ2-7, with TRBD1 identical over 8 bases. CDR3 length: 15 amino acids. The germline gives CDR1 LGHNA, CDR2 YNFKEQ. Losses at the gene ends were 5 bases for V and 3 bases for J; bases not matched to a gene: 9.

This chain links TRBV5-1 with TRBJ2-7; tentative D call: TRBD1 (6 bases). Per the germline V gene, CDR1 is SGHRS and CDR2 is YFSETQ. Trimming took 5 bases from V and 3 from J, leaving 15 bases between them. The CDR3 runs 14 residues. In DNA form, the CDR3 reads TGCGCCAGCAGGATCTTCGAGGACAGCTACGAGCAGTACTTC. Protein sequence: CASRIFEDSYEQYF.

This clone appeared a single time. This chain links TRBV7-3 with TRBJ2-7; TRBD2 matches at 10 bases. Looked up from germline, CDR1 is SGHTA and CDR2 is FQGTGA. Germline trimming cut 4 bases from V and 0 bases from J; bases unmatched to any gene: 3. The CDR3 is 15 amino acids. CDR3 sequence (DNA): TGTGCCAGCAGCTCGGCTAGCGGGAGCTCCTACGAGCAGTACTTC. Encoded protein: CASSSASGSSYEQYF.

The chain has TRBV2 and TRBJ1-3; no clear D gene. Germline CDR1 is SNHLY and CDR2 is FYNNEI. Trimming left V 3 bases short and J 0 bases short, with 12 bases between. The CDR3 has 16 residues. Written as DNA, the CDR3 is TGTGCCAGCAGTGAGCACAGATCGAGCTCTGGAAACACCATATATTTT. Translated: CASSEHRSSSGNTIYF.

The V gene is TRBV4-3, the J gene TRBJ1-1, with D unclear. V lost 0 bases and J 0 bases, leaving 8 bases between the germline ends. The germline gives CDR1 LGHNA, CDR2 YSLEER. The CDR3 consists of 15 residues. The CDR3, as DNA: TGCGCCAGCAGCCAAGAAGCGTTCATGAACACTGAAGCTTTCTTT. Translated: CASSQEAFMNTEAFF.

The chain uses TRBV28 and TRBJ2-7; D possibly corresponds to TRBD1 (6 bases). The V end lost 3 bases, the J end lost 5 bases, and 14 bases lay between the germline ends. Looked up from germline, CDR1 is MDHEN and CDR2 is SYDVKM. The CDR3 runs 14 residues. In nucleotides, the CDR3 is TGTGCCAGCAGTTTGGGGCTAGGGACACACGAGCAGTACTTC. Its protein is CASSLGLGTHEQYF. The complete variable domain, with remaining parts taken from reference TRBV28 and TRBJ2-7, reads DVKVTQSSRYLVKRTGEKVFLECVQDMDHENMFWYRQDPGLGLRLIYFSYDVKMKEKGDIPEGYSVSREKKERFSLILESASTNQTSMYLCASSLGLGTHEQYFGPGTRLTVT.